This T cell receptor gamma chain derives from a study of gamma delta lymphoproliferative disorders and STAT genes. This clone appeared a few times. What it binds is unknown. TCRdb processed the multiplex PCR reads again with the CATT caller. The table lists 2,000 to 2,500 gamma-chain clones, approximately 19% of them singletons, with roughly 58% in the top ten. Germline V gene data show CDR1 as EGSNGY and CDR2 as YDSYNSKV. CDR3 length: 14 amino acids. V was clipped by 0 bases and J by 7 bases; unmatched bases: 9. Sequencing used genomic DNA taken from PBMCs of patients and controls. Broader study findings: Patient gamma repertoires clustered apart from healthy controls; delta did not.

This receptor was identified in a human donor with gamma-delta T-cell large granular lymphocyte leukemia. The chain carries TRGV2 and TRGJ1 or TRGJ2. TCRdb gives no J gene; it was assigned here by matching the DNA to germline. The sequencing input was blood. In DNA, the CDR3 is TGTGCCACCTGGGACGGGGGAGAGGGGTATAAGAAACTCTTT. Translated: CATWDGGEGYKKLF.